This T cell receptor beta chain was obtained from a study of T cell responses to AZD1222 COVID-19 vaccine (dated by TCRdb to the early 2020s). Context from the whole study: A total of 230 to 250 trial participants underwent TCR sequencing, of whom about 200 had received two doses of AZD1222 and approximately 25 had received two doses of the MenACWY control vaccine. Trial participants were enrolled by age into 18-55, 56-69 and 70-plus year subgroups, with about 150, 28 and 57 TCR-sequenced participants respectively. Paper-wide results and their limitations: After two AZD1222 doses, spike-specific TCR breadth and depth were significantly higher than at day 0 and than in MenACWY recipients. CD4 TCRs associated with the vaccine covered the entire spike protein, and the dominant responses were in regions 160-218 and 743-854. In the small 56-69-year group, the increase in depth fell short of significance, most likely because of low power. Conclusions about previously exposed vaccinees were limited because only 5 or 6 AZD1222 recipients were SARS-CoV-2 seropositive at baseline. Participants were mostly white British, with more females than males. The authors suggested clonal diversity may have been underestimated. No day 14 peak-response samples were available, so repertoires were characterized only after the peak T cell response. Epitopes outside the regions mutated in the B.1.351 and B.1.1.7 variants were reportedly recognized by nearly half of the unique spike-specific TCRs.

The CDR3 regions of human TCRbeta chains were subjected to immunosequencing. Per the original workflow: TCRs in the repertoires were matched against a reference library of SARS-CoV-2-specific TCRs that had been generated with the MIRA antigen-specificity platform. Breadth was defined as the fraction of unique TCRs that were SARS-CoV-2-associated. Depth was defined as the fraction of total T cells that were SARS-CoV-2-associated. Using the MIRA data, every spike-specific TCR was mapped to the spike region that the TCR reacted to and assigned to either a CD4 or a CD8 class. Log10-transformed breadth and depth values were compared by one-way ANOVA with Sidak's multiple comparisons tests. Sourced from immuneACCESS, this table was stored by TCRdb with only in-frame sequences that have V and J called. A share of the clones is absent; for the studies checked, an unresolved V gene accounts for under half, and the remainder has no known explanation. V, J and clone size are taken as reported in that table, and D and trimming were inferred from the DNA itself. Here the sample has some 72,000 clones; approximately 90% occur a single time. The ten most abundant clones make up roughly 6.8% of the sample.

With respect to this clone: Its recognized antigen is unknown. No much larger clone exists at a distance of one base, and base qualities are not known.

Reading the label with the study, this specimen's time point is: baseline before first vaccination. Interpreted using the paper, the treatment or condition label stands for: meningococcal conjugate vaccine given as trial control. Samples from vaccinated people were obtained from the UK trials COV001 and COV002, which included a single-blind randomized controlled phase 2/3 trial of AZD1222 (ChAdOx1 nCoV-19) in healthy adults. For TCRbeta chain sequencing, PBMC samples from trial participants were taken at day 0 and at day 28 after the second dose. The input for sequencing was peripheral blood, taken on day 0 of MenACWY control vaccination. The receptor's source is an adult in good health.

For the CDR3, the sequence is CASSQDRGQGEGYTF. The nucleotide sequence is given as TGCGCCAGCAGCCAAGATCGGGGACAGGGAGAGGGCTACACCTTC. This chain joins TRBV4-3 to TRBJ1-2, and TRBD1 matches 9 of the central bases. V ends up 0 bases short and J 8 bases short, with an unmatched junction base count of 7. The germline V gene yields LGHNA for CDR1 and YSLEER for CDR2. The CDR3 goes from the cysteine to the phenylalanine over 15 residues. The CDR3 DNA has 45 bases and is translated from base 1.